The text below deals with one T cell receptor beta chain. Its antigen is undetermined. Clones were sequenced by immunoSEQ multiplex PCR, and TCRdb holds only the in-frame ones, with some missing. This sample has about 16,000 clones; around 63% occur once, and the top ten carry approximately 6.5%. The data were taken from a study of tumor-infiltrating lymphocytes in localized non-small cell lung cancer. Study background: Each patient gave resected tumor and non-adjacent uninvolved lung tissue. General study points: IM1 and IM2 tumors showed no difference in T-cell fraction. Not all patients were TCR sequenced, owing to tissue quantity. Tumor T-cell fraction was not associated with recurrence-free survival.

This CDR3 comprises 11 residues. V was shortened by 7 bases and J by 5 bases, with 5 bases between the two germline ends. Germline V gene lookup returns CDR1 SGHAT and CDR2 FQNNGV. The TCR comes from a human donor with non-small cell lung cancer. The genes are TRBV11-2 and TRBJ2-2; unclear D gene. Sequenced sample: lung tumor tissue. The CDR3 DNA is TGTGCCAGCACCGTTACCGGGGAGCTGTTTTTT. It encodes CASTVTGELFF.